This T cell receptor beta chain originates from a study of blood T cell repertoires in COVID-19. V lost 4 bases and J lost 5; bases outside the gene matches: 6. Germline V gene sequence: CDR1 SGHTA, CDR2 FQGNSA. The CDR3 is made up of 14 amino acids. This table comes from immunoSEQ multiplex PCR, and its TCRdb copy is limited to in-frame clones, with some not included. The repertoire has 400,000 to 550,000 clones, around nine tenths of them found once; the top ten carry roughly 4%. The source material was peripheral blood. The chain has TRBV7-2 and TRBJ2-7, with 9 bases aligning to TRBD1. The receptor comes from a young woman with acute or convalescent COVID-19. The CDR3 reads CASSSPGQGNEQYF. The CDR3 DNA reads TGTGCCAGCAGCTCACCGGGACAGGGAAACGAGCAGTACTTC.